The following is a T cell receptor beta chain sequence with its context. Germline CDR1 is KGHDR and CDR2 is SFDVKD. The CDR3 runs to 14 residues. The V gene lost 4 bases and the J gene lost 12 bases, with 18 bases spanning the gap. These data originate in a study of blood T cell repertoires in COVID-19. Study-wide context: Samples of COVID-19 (acute and convalescent) were obtained from the United States, Italy and Spain. Nucleic acid was either cDNA or gDNA, and it came from T cells, B-cell-depleted T cells, or PBMCs.

Repertoires were generated with immunoSEQ multiplex PCR, while TCRdb's copy carries only in-frame clones and drops some. The table records about 420,000 clones, about 90% of them present only once. V gene TRBV24-1 combines with J gene TRBJ2-1; D is possibly TRBD2 (5 bases). Input material: peripheral blood. The clonotype was recovered from a man between 18 and 29 years old with COVID-19, enrolled during active disease. The CDR3 DNA follows: TGTGCCACCAGTGACCCCTCCAGAGGGATTAGGCAGTTCTTC. Residues: CATSDPSRGIRQFF.